This entry describes one TCR beta chain. V lost 4 bases and J 5 bases, leaving 14 bases between the germline ends. The CDR3 length is 14 residues. CDR1 and CDR2 from the germline V gene are SGHTA and FQGNSA. These data are taken from a study of shared clonotypes between healthy human individuals. Some clones are missing from TCRdb's copy, which holds only in-frame ones; the method was immunoSEQ multiplex PCR. There are a few million clones in the sample; roughly nine tenths occur only once, and 0.14% lies in the top ten. This clonotype was obtained from a man between 18 and 29 years old in good health. The chain uses TRBV7-2 and TRBJ1-2, with D maybe TRBD1 (6 bases). Sequencing was performed on naive CD4+ T cells sorted from blood. Subset of the sample: CD45RA+ positively selected. The CDR3 region has the DNA TGTGCCAGCAGCTCCATAACAGGGCCTTATGGCTACACCTTC. Its protein is CASSSITGPYGYTF.